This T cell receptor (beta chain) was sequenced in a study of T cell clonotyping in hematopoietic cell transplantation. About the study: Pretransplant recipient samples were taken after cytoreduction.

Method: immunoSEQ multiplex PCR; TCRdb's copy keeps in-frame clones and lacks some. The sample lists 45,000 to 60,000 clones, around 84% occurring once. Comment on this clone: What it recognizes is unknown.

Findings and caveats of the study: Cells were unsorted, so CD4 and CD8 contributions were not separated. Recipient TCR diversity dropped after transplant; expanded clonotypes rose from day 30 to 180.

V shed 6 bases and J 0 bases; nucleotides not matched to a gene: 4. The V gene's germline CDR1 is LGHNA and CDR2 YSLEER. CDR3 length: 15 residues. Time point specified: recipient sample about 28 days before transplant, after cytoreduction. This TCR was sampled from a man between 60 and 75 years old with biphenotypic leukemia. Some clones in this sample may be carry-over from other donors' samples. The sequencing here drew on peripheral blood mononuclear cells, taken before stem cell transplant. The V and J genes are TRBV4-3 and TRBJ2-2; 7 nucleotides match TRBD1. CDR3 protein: CASRSDRANTGELFF. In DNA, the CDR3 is TGCGCCAGCAGAAGCGACAGGGCGAACACCGGGGAGCTGTTTTTT.